These 23 T cell receptor beta chains were sequenced from one sample in a study of T-cell reconstitution after alpha-beta-depleted transplantation in children. The TCRbeta library was prepared with unique molecular identifiers. TCRdb called the PCR reads again in MiXCR, with one record for every CDR3 protein. Here the sample spans some 340,000 distinct CDR3 sequences, approximately 10% being singletons. Sequences were derived from PBMCs from the stem cell graft donor, sampled from the stem cell graft. The receptors here all came from a human donor who donated a stem cell graft to a child with acute lymphoblastic leukemia.

The CDR3 sequence is CASSLGGGIGYEQYF. CDR3 DNA: TGTGCCAGCAGTTTAGGTGGAGGGATCGGATACGAGCAGTACTTC. The chain uses TRBV28 and TRBJ2-7, with D possibly matching TRBD2 (6 bases). The V end lost 2 bases, the J end lost 4 bases, and 15 bases lay between the germline ends. The germline CDR1 and CDR2 sequences are MDHEN and SYDVKM. The CDR3 is made up of 15 amino acids.

Many counts were recorded for this clonotype. CDR3 sequence: CATSRAGGGQETQYF. The CDR3 DNA sequence: TGTGCCACCAGCAGAGCTGGGGGGGGGCAAGAGACCCAGTACTTC. The chain combines TRBV15 with TRBJ2-5; 7 bases align to TRBD2. Germline lookup yields CDR1 LNHNV and CDR2 YYDKDF (reference sequence). CDR3 length equals 15 residues. The J segment lost 2 bases and the V segment lost 1 base, leaving 4 bases of the junction unmatched.

In this sample, this clonotype turned up a few times. V is TRBV5-1 and J is TRBJ2-1, with D possibly matching TRBD2 (5 bases). Germline V gene data show CDR1 as SGHRS and CDR2 as YFSETQ. V was shortened by 4 bases and J by 5 bases, with 10 bases between the two germline ends. The CDR3 consists of 13 residues. This chain's CDR3 is CASSQTSNNEQFF. Written as DNA, the CDR3 is TGCGCCAGCAGCCAAACTAGTAACAATGAGCAGTTCTTC.

This clonotype was seen ten or more times. The J gene is TRBJ2-7, the V gene TRBV7-2, with 9 nucleotides matching TRBD1. This CDR3 is built from 14 residues. The V and J ends lost 4 bases and 2 bases, in that order; junction bases with no gene match: 3. Germline CDR1 is SGHTA and CDR2 is FQGNSA. The CDR3 spells CASSWDRATYEQYF. CDR3 sequence (DNA): TGTGCCAGCAGCTGGGACAGGGCCACCTACGAGCAGTACTTC.

This clonotype occurred a few times. The chain combines TRBV5-1 with TRBJ2-3, with TRBD2 matching over 11 bases. CDR1 is SGHRS, CDR2 YFSETQ, per germline. The CDR3 sequence is 17 residues long. Trimming removed 4 bases from V and 6 bases from J; junction bases left unmatched: 13. The CDR3 DNA is TGCGCCAGCAGCAAACTAGCGGGAGCTCCCCTTGTCGATACGCAGTATTTT. This gives the protein CASSKLAGAPLVDTQYF.

The genes are TRBV27 and TRBJ1-2, with D tentatively TRBD1 (5 bases). The V gene's germline CDR1 is MNHEY and CDR2 SMNVEV (reference sequence). The CDR3 covers 15 residues. V lost 3 bases and J lost 4, with 15 bases in between. For the CDR3, the DNA is TGTGCCAGCAGTTTTTCGGGGGTGGTGGGCTATGGCTACACCTTC. Its translation is CASSFSGVVGYGYTF.

Only a few counts were recorded for this clonotype. This sequence joins TRBV25-1 and TRBJ2-7, with TRBD2 matching 7 bases. Germline V gene lookup returns CDR1 MGHDK and CDR2 SYGVNS. V gave up 2 bases and J gave up 3 bases; unmatched junction bases: 4. The CDR3 is made up of 14 amino acids. Written as DNA, the CDR3 is TGTGCCAGCAGTGAAGGGGAGGGAGACTACGAGCAGTACTTC. Translation gives CASSEGEGDYEQYF.

This CDR3 is CASSLKSNTGELFF. The CDR3 region has the DNA TGTGCCAGCAGTCTGAAGTCGAACACCGGGGAGCTGTTTTTT. This chain links TRBV2 with TRBJ2-2; D remains unclear. The CDR3 spans 14 residues. V shed 5 bases and J shed 0 bases, with 7 bases lying between them. Germline CDR1 reads SNHLY; CDR2 reads FYNNEI.

This clonotype was counted at least ten times. This chain connects TRBV7-2 to TRBJ2-1; D is ambiguous. The V end lost 5 bases, the J end lost 8 bases, and 7 bases lay between the germline ends. Looked up from germline, CDR1 is SGHTA and CDR2 is FQGNSA. The CDR3 consists of 11 residues. In DNA, the CDR3 is TGTGCCAGCAGCCCCCTCGATGAGCAGTTCTTC. Translated: CASSPLDEQFF.

This clonotype showed up many times. This rearrangement joins TRBV4-2 to TRBJ2-1; the D is unclear. V was pared by 1 base and J by 0 bases, with 13 bases between. Germline V gene lookup returns CDR1 LGHNA and CDR2 YNFKEQ. The CDR3 runs 17 residues. The CDR3 DNA reads TGTGCCAGCAGCCAAGTGGGCGCCGTGAACTCCTACAATGAGCAGTTCTTC. Its protein is CASSQVGAVNSYNEQFF.

The rearrangement joins TRBV15 to TRBJ1-2; D gene ambiguous. Trimming pared 5 bases from V and 3 bases from J, leaving 13 bases between. Germline lookup yields CDR1 LNHNV and CDR2 YYDKDF (reference sequence). This CDR3 has 14 amino acids. CDR3 sequence: CATSLETEHYGYTF. In nucleotides, the CDR3 is TGTGCCACCAGCTTAGAGACGGAGCACTATGGCTACACCTTC.

There are a few counts of this clonotype. Written as DNA, the CDR3 is TGCAGTGCTAGAGAGACAGAGTTTAGCAATCAGCCCCAGCATTTT. Its protein is CSARETEFSNQPQHF. V gene TRBV20-1 combines with J gene TRBJ1-5; weak D call: TRBD1 (5 bases). V lost 0 bases, J lost 0 bases, and 9 bases lay in between. Per the germline V gene, CDR1 is DFQATT and CDR2 is SNEGSKA (reference sequence). CDR3 length: 15 amino acids.

The chain employs TRBV27 and TRBJ1-2; 7 bases fit TRBD1. The CDR3 is 14 amino acids. Germline trimming cut 10 bases from V and 5 bases from J; bases unmatched to any gene: 13. Germline CDR1 and CDR2: MNHEY and SMNVEV (reference sequence). Here the CDR3 reads CATRDSSAPYGYTF. CDR3 bases: TGTGCCACCAGGGACAGTTCGGCCCCTTATGGCTACACCTTC.

This clonotype showed up many times. The rearrangement links TRBV5-1 to TRBJ2-6; D is ambiguous. The CDR3 sequence is 15 residues long. The ends were cut back, 5 bases at V and 0 bases at J, with 9 bases in the middle. Germline V gene sequence: CDR1 SGHRS, CDR2 YFSETQ. The DNA of the CDR3 is TGCGCCAGCAGTCCTGGCTTCTCTGGGGCCAACGTCCTGACTTTC. Its translation: CASSPGFSGANVLTF.

Only a few counts were recorded for this clonotype. This sequence joins TRBV6-5 and TRBJ2-1; D might be TRBD1 (5 bases). The ends were cut back, 3 bases at V and 4 bases at J, with 10 bases in the middle. The V gene's germline CDR1 is MNHEY and CDR2 SVGAGI. The CDR3 totals 14 residues. CDR3 in amino acids: CASSYAGIYNEQFF. The CDR3 DNA follows: TGTGCCAGCAGTTATGCAGGGATATACAATGAGCAGTTCTTC.

This clonotype was recorded at least ten times. The chain couples TRBV6-2 or TRBV6-3 to TRBJ2-1; tentatively, D is TRBD2 (7 bases). Germline V gene data show CDR1 as MNHEY and CDR2 as SVGEGT. V was clipped by 4 bases and J by 10 bases, with 20 bases between them. This CDR3 spans 15 amino acids. CDR3 region: CASSSGGGARMEQFF. The CDR3 DNA reads TGTGCCAGCAGTTCCGGAGGGGGGGCCCGGATGGAGCAGTTCTTC.

This clonotype appeared many times. CDR3 DNA: TGTGCCAGCAGCCCCGAGTGGGATCAGACCTATGGCTACACCTTC. Its protein is CASSPEWDQTYGYTF. The rearrangement uses TRBV2 and TRBJ1-2; no firm D call. The CDR3 is 15 amino acids. From germline, CDR1 is SNHLY and CDR2 FYNNEI. Trimming took 6 bases from V and 4 from J, leaving 18 bases between them.

This clonotype occurred many times. V is TRBV3-1 and J is TRBJ2-3; D call uncertain. The germline V and J ends were trimmed by 4 bases and 1 base, with 6 bases remaining between them. This CDR3 has 13 residues. Germline-derived CDR1 and CDR2 are LGHDT and YNNKEL (reference sequence). The CDR3 loop is CASSPTRTDTQYF. The CDR3 DNA follows: TGTGCCAGCAGCCCAACTCGCACAGATACGCAGTATTTT.

In its sample, this clonotype was seen a few times. The J gene is TRBJ1-2, the V gene TRBV6-5; the D is unclear. V was pared by 0 bases and J by 3 bases, with 11 bases between. From germline, CDR1 is MNHEY and CDR2 SVGAGI. The CDR3 length is 15 residues. The CDR3 loop reads CASSYSTRADYGYTF. The DNA of the CDR3 is TGTGCCAGCAGTTACTCGACTAGGGCTGACTATGGCTACACCTTC.

The chain joins TRBV30 to TRBJ1-4; TRBD1 matches 7 bases. Per germline, CDR1 GTSNPN and CDR2 SVGIG (reference sequence). The trim removed 8 bases at V and 4 bases at J, leaving 10 bases unmatched. CDR3 size: 14 residues. The CDR3 DNA sequence: TGTGCCGTCTCGACAGGGTTTGGTAATGAAAAACTGTTTTTT. As protein: CAVSTGFGNEKLFF.

This clonotype has a handful of counts. The genes are TRBV20-1 and TRBJ2-1, with 14 bases identical to TRBD2. The CDR3 sequence is 17 residues long. J was trimmed by 4 bases and V by 0 bases; bases with no gene match: 5. Germline lookup yields CDR1 DFQATT and CDR2 SNEGSKA (reference sequence). The CDR3 is CSAREPTSGRGYNEQFF. The DNA of the CDR3 is TGCAGTGCTAGAGAGCCGACTAGCGGGAGGGGGTACAATGAGCAGTTCTTC.

J is TRBJ1-6 and V is TRBV11-2; TRBD1 agrees at 8 bases. Germline V gene data show CDR1 as SGHAT and CDR2 as FQNNGV. The CDR3 has 19 residues. V lost 0 bases to trimming and J lost 7 bases; unmatched junction nucleotides: 14. The CDR3: CASSLDPRTGMILNSPLHF. In DNA form, the CDR3 reads TGTGCCAGCAGCTTAGATCCCAGGACAGGGATGATACTCAATTCACCCCTCCACTTT. Complete variable domain (other parts from reference TRBV11-2 and TRBJ1-6): EAGVAQSPRYKIIEKRQSVAFWCNPISGHATLYWYQQILGQGPKLLIQFQNNGVVDDSQLPKDRFSAERLKGVDSTLKIQPAKLEDSAVYLCASSLDPRTGMILNSPLHFGNGTRLTVT.

The CDR3: CASGFGLAEPDTQYF. The DNA of the CDR3 is TGTGCTAGTGGTTTCGGACTAGCGGAACCAGATACGCAGTATTTT. The chain couples TRBV12-5 to TRBJ2-3, with 10 bases identical to TRBD2. This CDR3 contains 15 residues. V gave up 3 bases and J gave up 4 bases; unmatched junction bases: 4. The germline gives CDR1 LGHNT, CDR2 FRNRAP.